These 29 T cell receptor beta chains were sequenced from one sample in a study of T cells in Graves' hyperthyroidism and ophthalmopathy. Amplification targeted TCR beta CDR3 regions from RNA transcripts. The HTBI primer set served for first-round RT-PCR of the TCR CDR3. TCRdb processed the multiplex PCR reads anew with MiXCR; each CDR3 protein has one entry. The sample has some 350,000 distinct CDR3 sequences, around 25% seen once. The material sequenced was blood. Receptors were obtained from a man aged 50 to 59 with Graves' hyperthyroidism.

The chain combines TRBV27 with TRBJ2-3, with D possibly matching TRBD1 (6 bases). There are 16 residues in the CDR3. Trimming cost V 5 bases and J 2 bases, with 17 bases left between them. Germline assignment: CDR1 MNHEY and CDR2 SMNVEV (reference sequence). The CDR3 loop is CASSPPDSSLTDTQYF. The CDR3 coding sequence is TGTGCCAGCAGTCCGCCGGACAGCAGCCTCACAGATACGCAGTATTTT.

This clonotype came up many times. The V call is TRBV7-2, the J call TRBJ2-3; 9 bases are shared with TRBD2. The germline CDR1 and CDR2 sequences are SGHTA and FQGNSA. The J segment lost 2 bases and the V segment lost 1 base, leaving 7 bases of the junction unmatched. The CDR3 is 17 residues long. The CDR3 reads CASSLVPAGGLTDTQYF. CDR3 DNA sequence: TGTGCCAGCAGCTTAGTGCCAGCGGGAGGACTCACAGATACGCAGTATTTT.

This clonotype was picked up many times. CDR3 in amino acids: CASSPRTGANTEAFF. The CDR3 DNA sequence: TGTGCCAGCAGCCCCAGGACAGGCGCGAACACTGAAGCTTTCTTT. The chain links TRBV13 to TRBJ1-1, with TRBD1 matching 7 bases. The CDR3 sequence is 15 residues long. Germline V gene data show CDR1 as PRHDT and CDR2 as FYEKMQ (reference sequence). V dropped 5 bases and J dropped 1; count of bases not matched to a gene: 7.

This rearrangement joins TRBV4-1 to TRBJ1-3; D gene unclear. Germline CDR1 MGHRA, CDR2 YSYEKL. The length of the CDR3 is 14 residues. V was cut by 8 bases and J by 1 base, with 12 bases left in between. For the CDR3, the DNA is TGCGCCAGCCGCTCAGTCGGGTCTGGAAACACCATATATTTT. Protein sequence: CASRSVGSGNTIYF.

This clonotype has only a few counts. The chain has TRBV10-2 and TRBJ2-2, with D possibly matching TRBD1 (6 bases). The CDR3 sequence is 14 residues long. The germline gives CDR1 WSHSY, CDR2 SAAADI. V was shortened by 6 bases and J by 0 bases, with 8 bases between the two germline ends. CDR3 DNA sequence: TGCGCCAGCAGCCGGACAGCGAACACCGGGGAGCTGTTTTTT. Protein product: CASSRTANTGELFF.

This clonotype was seen at least ten times. The chain combines TRBV20-1 with TRBJ2-1; 7 bases agree with TRBD2. Germline V CDR1 and CDR2: DFQATT, SNEGSKA (reference sequence). The CDR3 has 15 amino acids. Germline trimming cut 6 bases from V and 6 bases from J; bases unmatched to any gene: 14. Here the CDR3 reads CSASSVGGLFNEQFF. CDR3 coding DNA: TGCAGTGCCTCCTCGGTGGGAGGGCTGTTCAATGAGCAGTTCTTC.

This clonotype occurred many times. The rearrangement joins TRBV6-1 to TRBJ2-5; no definite D call. V was clipped by 6 bases and J by 5 bases, with 7 bases between them. Looked up from germline, CDR1 is MNHNS and CDR2 is SASEGT. The CDR3 totals 11 residues. The CDR3 is CASSAKETQYF. The CDR3 DNA sequence: TGTGCCAGCAGCGCCAAGGAGACCCAGTACTTC.

The chain combines TRBV10-2 with TRBJ1-3; D gene unclear. The V gene lost 3 bases and the J gene lost 0 bases, with 9 bases spanning the gap. The CDR3 totals 15 residues. The germline gives CDR1 WSHSY, CDR2 SAAADI. The CDR3 here is CASSETLSSGNTIYF. CDR3 sequence (DNA): TGCGCCAGCAGTGAAACCCTATCCTCTGGAAACACCATATATTTT.

The chain links TRBV25-1 to TRBJ1-2; no clear D. The CDR3 contains 15 residues. V lost 6 bases and J 2 bases, leaving 16 bases between the germline ends. CDR1 is MGHDK, CDR2 SYGVNS, per germline. This chain's CDR3 is CASSEDGQSNYGYTF. DNA of the CDR3: TGTGCCAGCAGCGAAGACGGGCAATCAAACTATGGCTACACCTTC.

Many counts were recorded for this clonotype. The chain carries TRBV20-1 and TRBJ2-1; TRBD2 matches at 10 bases. The CDR3 extends over 15 amino acids. Per the germline V gene, CDR1 is DFQATT and CDR2 is SNEGSKA (reference sequence). V lost 4 bases, J lost 6 bases, and 9 bases stayed unmatched. This chain's CDR3 is CSAKTGTSVSNEQFF. Written as DNA, the CDR3 is TGCAGTGCTAAGACCGGGACTAGCGTATCCAATGAGCAGTTCTTC.

This clonotype was seen many times. The CDR3 DNA reads as TGTGCCAGCAGTCCCGCCCTAGGGGCGTACGAGCAGTACTTC. Protein: CASSPALGAYEQYF. The chain links TRBV12-3 or TRBV12-4 to TRBJ2-7; D possibly corresponds to TRBD1 (5 bases). Trimming removed 5 bases at V and 4 bases at J, with 15 bases between. This CDR3 has 14 residues.

In its sample, this clonotype was seen a few times. J is TRBJ1-5 and V is TRBV6-2 or TRBV6-3, with 7 bases identical to TRBD1. V lost 6 bases, J lost 6 bases, and 8 bases stayed unmatched. This CDR3 is built from 14 residues. CDR1 is MNHEY, CDR2 SVGEGT, per germline. The CDR3 bases are TGTGCCAGCAGCCAGGGTGGGGACAGTCAGCCCCAGCATTTT. This encodes CASSQGGDSQPQHF.

This chain joins TRBV7-9 and TRBJ2-2; D perhaps matches TRBD2 (6 bases). The V gene's germline CDR1 is SEHNR and CDR2 FQNEAQ (reference sequence). The CDR3 length is 16 residues. V lost 5 bases, J lost 2 bases, and 15 bases lay in between. The CDR3 reads CASSAVGLQNTGELFF. CDR3 nucleotide sequence: TGTGCCAGCAGCGCAGTGGGACTTCAAAACACCGGGGAGCTGTTTTTT.

V gene TRBV5-1 combines with J gene TRBJ2-5; perhaps TRBD1 as D (5 bases). CDR3 size: 12 residues. CDR1 and CDR2 from the germline V gene are SGHRS and YFSETQ. Between the trimmed V and J ends, which lost 0 bases and 11 bases, there was a span of 11 bases. The DNA of the CDR3 is TGCGCCAGCAGCTTGGAGGGGAACGGTCAGTACTTC. It specifies CASSLEGNGQYF.

This clonotype was recorded at least ten times. This rearrangement joins TRBV7-3 to TRBJ2-3; no reliable D call. V dropped 3 bases and J dropped 5 bases, with 9 bases sitting between them. This CDR3 comprises 13 residues. Germline V gene data show CDR1 as SGHTA and CDR2 as FQGTGA. This CDR3 is CASSLSERDTQYF. The CDR3, as DNA: TGTGCCAGCAGCTTGAGCGAAAGAGATACGCAGTATTTT. Full variable domain (missing parts from reference TRBV7-3 and TRBJ2-3): GAGVSQTPSNKVTEKGKYVELRCDPISGHTALYWYRQSLGQGPEFLIYFQGTGAADDSGLPNDRFFAVRPEGSVSTLKIQRTERGDSAVYLCASSLSERDTQYFGPGTRLTVL.

The rearrangement uses TRBV5-1 and TRBJ2-2; D unclear. Per germline, CDR1 SGHRS and CDR2 YFSETQ. Trimming removed 0 bases from V and 6 bases from J, with 6 bases in between. The CDR3 consists of 13 residues. The CDR3 DNA follows: TGCGCCAGCAGCTTGGAAAGGGCCGGGGAGCTGTTTTTT. The encoded protein is CASSLERAGELFF.

This clonotype has more than one count but fewer than ten. The V gene is TRBV3-1, the J gene TRBJ2-1; a weak D match, TRBD2 (6 bases). Germline CDR1 and CDR2: LGHDT and YNNKEL (reference sequence). The CDR3 consists of 11 residues. Trimming shortened V by 1 base and J by 13 bases, and 8 bases separated the two germline ends. The CDR3 DNA follows: TGTGCCAGCAGCCAAGGGAGGGTTCAGTTCTTC. It is translated as CASSQGRVQFF.

On this clonotype: No conserved phenylalanine or tryptophan ends this CDR3, so it is likely a read error. The rearrangement links TRBV20-1 to TRBJ1-2, with 7 bases that match TRBD1. With 4 bases clipped from V and 0 bases from J, the junction kept 2 bases outside the gene matches. Germline assignment: CDR1 DFQATT and CDR2 SNEGSKA (reference sequence). This CDR3 region has 13 residues. The CDR3 reads CSATGQANYGYTL. DNA of the CDR3: TGCAGTGCTACCGGACAGGCTAACTATGGCTACACCCTC.

This clonotype has ten or more counts. The chain joins TRBV2 to TRBJ2-3, with a possible D match to TRBD2 (5 bases). The germline CDR1 and CDR2 sequences are SNHLY and FYNNEI. The CDR3 length is 14 residues. The V and J ends lost 5 bases and 4 bases respectively, with 13 bases between them. The CDR3 reads CASSLGILADTQYF. CDR3 DNA sequence: TGTGCCAGCAGTCTCGGGATTCTGGCAGATACGCAGTATTTT.

This clonotype has more than one count but fewer than ten. The chain links TRBV6-5 to TRBJ2-7, with 7 bases fitting TRBD1. Germline values: CDR1 MNHEY, CDR2 SVGAGI. V lost 2 bases and J lost 1; bases outside the gene matches: 5. The CDR3 loop spans 15 amino acids. The CDR3 nucleotides are TGTGCCAGCAGTTACCAGACAGGGCAATCCTACGAGCAGTACTTC. This gives the protein CASSYQTGQSYEQYF.

This rearrangement joins TRBV6-1 to TRBJ2-4, with TRBD1 matching over 7 bases. The junction had 5 bases not matched to a gene; V was cut back by 6 bases and J by 6 bases. The CDR3 is 13 residues long. Germline CDR1 MNHNS, CDR2 SASEGT. The CDR3 loop reads CASRNRQGNIQYF. CDR3 in DNA: TGTGCCAGCAGAAATAGACAGGGAAACATTCAGTACTTC.

Ten or more counts support this clonotype. This chain connects TRBV28 to TRBJ2-7, with 7 bases aligning to TRBD1. The germline V gene has CDR1 MDHEN and CDR2 SYDVKM. V dropped 10 bases and J dropped 2; count of bases not matched to a gene: 8. This CDR3 is built from 13 residues. CDR3 sequence (DNA): TGTGCCACCGAACAGGGGTCTACCTACGAGCAGTACTTC. It is translated as CATEQGSTYEQYF.

This clonotype was found many times. V gene TRBV2 combines with J gene TRBJ2-5; 10 positions match TRBD1. There are 15 residues in the CDR3. Germline V gene data show CDR1 as SNHLY and CDR2 as FYNNEI. The junction had 12 bases not matched to a gene; V was cut back by 2 bases and J by 12 bases. The DNA of the CDR3 is TGTGCCAGCAGTGAATTGGGACAGGGGATCTCCGCCGAGTACTTC. Its translation: CASSELGQGISAEYF. The full variable domain, its missing parts supplied by reference TRBV2 and TRBJ2-5, is EPEVTQTPSHQVTQMGQEVILRCVPISNHLYFYWYRQILGQKVEFLVSFYNNEISEKSEIFDDQFSVERPDGSNFTLKIRSTKLEDSAMYFCASSELGQGISAEYFGPGTRLLVL.

The rearrangement links TRBV24-1 to TRBJ1-5; 9 bases match TRBD1. There are 16 residues in the CDR3. With 3 bases clipped from V and 0 bases from J, the junction kept 2 bases outside the gene matches. Per the germline V gene, CDR1 is KGHDR and CDR2 is SFDVKD. CDR3 DNA: TGTGCCACCAGTGATCGGGACAGGGATAGCAATCAGCCCCAGCATTTT. This gives the protein CATSDRDRDSNQPQHF.

This clonotype was detected many times. This sequence joins TRBV28 and TRBJ1-1; the D gene is possibly TRBD1 (6 bases). Germline values: CDR1 MDHEN, CDR2 SYDVKM. CDR3 length equals 15 residues. V shed 7 bases and J shed 0 bases, with 15 bases lying between them. CDR3 nucleotide sequence: TGTGCCAGCACGGAGGGGGGCACCATGAACACTGAAGCTTTCTTT. Its translation is CASTEGGTMNTEAFF.

This clonotype was seen a few times. V and J are TRBV6-1 and TRBJ2-5; D is unresolved. Deletions cut 6 bases from V and 4 bases from J, with 6 bases between. CDR1 MNHNS and CDR2 SASEGT come from the germline V gene. The CDR3 length is 11 residues. The CDR3 sequence: CASRTAETQYF. DNA of the CDR3: TGTGCCAGCAGGACCGCAGAGACCCAGTACTTC.

This clonotype was seen a few times. The V gene is TRBV5-1, the J gene TRBJ2-4, with TRBD1 matching 10 bases. With V trimmed by 5 bases and J by 8 bases, 7 bases remained unmatched. Germline-derived CDR1 and CDR2 are SGHRS and YFSETQ. The CDR3 is made up of 14 amino acids. The CDR3 loop is CASSSSDRGDIQYF. The CDR3 nucleotides are TGCGCCAGCAGTTCGTCGGACAGGGGGGACATTCAGTACTTC. Together with reference TRBV5-1 and TRBJ2-4, the CDR3 gives the full variable domain: KAGVTQTPRYLIKTRGQQVTLSCSPISGHRSVSWYQQTPGQGLQFLFEYFSETQRNKGNFPGRFSGRQFSNSRSEMNVSTLELGDSALYLCASSSSDRGDIQYFGAGTRLSVL.

This sequence joins TRBV13 and TRBJ2-7, with 9 bases matching TRBD2. CDR1 is PRHDT, CDR2 FYEKMQ, per germline (reference sequence). This CDR3 region has 13 residues. V lost 4 bases, J lost 5 bases, and 3 bases stayed unmatched. The CDR3 DNA reads as TGTGCCAGCAGCTCAAGGACTAGCGACGAGCAGTACTTC. This translates into CASSSRTSDEQYF.

The chain employs TRBV29-1 and TRBJ2-2; D may match TRBD1 or TRBD2 (6 bases each). CDR3 length: 15 amino acids. Trimming shortened V by 3 bases and J by 4 bases, and 15 bases separated the two germline ends. CDR1 SQVTM and CDR2 ANQGSEA come from the germline V gene. The CDR3 reads CSVERGAGGTGELFF. CDR3 DNA: TGCAGCGTTGAGAGGGGGGCTGGTGGCACCGGGGAGCTGTTTTTT.